These 11 T cell receptor beta chains came from one sample sequenced in a study of early T cells in non-severe SARS-CoV-2 infection. TCRdb used MiXCR to reprocess the 5' RACE reads, holding one entry per CDR3 protein. This sample yields 85,000 to 100,000 distinct CDR3 sequences, of which roughly 13% are seen a single time; approximately 2.3% belongs to the top ten. Sample: whole blood. The receptors derive from an adult who was a healthcare worker with PCR-confirmed SARS-CoV-2 infection or an uninfected control (not recorded which).

The J gene is TRBJ1-2, the V gene TRBV28; D is unresolved. The germline gives CDR1 MDHEN, CDR2 SYDVKM. The CDR3 is made up of 13 amino acids. The V end lost 4 bases, the J end lost 1 base, and 7 bases lay between the germline ends. This chain's CDR3 is CASSYRDNYGYTF. CDR3 DNA sequence: TGTGCCAGCAGTTATCGGGATAACTATGGCTACACCTTC.

The DNA of the CDR3 is TGTGCCAGCAGCTCAAGCGGGACAGGGAATTTGTACAATGAGCAGTTCTTC. Translating gives CASSSSGTGNLYNEQFF. The chain joins TRBV7-2 to TRBJ2-1; 9 bases match TRBD1. V lost 4 bases and J lost 4; bases outside the gene matches: 11. Germline loops: CDR1 SGHTA, CDR2 FQGNSA. The CDR3 runs 17 residues. The full variable domain, rest sourced from reference TRBV7-2 and TRBJ2-1, is GAGVSQSPSNKVTEKGKDVELRCDPISGHTALYWYRQSLGQGLEFLIYFQGNSAPDKSGLPSDRFSAERTGGSVSTLTIQRTQQEDSAVYLCASSSSGTGNLYNEQFFGPGTRLTVL.

The chain couples TRBV20-1 to TRBJ2-3, with D hard to call. Trimming took off 3 bases at V and 3 bases at J, with 7 bases between the two ends. This CDR3 is built from 12 residues. CDR1 and CDR2 (germline): DFQATT, SNEGSKA (reference sequence). The DNA of the CDR3 is TGCAGTGCTAGGCTGGGGACAGATACGCAGTATTTT. Its translation: CSARLGTDTQYF.

This clonotype came up many times. This chain links TRBV7-8 with TRBJ2-2; the D is unclear. V lost 0 bases and J 3 bases, leaving 17 bases between the germline ends. Germline CDR1 SGHVS, CDR2 FQNEAQ. The CDR3 runs 18 residues. CDR3 protein: CASSLAVPANPYTGELFF. Here the CDR3 DNA reads TGTGCCAGCAGCTTAGCGGTTCCCGCCAACCCCTACACCGGGGAGCTGTTTTTT.

This clonotype has at least ten counts. The V gene is TRBV3-1, the J gene TRBJ1-1; the D is unclear. Germline CDR1 reads LGHDT; CDR2 reads YNNKEL (reference sequence). V was trimmed by 1 base and J by 4 bases, leaving 13 bases between them. This CDR3 region has 15 residues. CDR3 region: CASSQAVGVPTEAFF. In DNA form, the CDR3 reads TGTGCCAGCAGCCAAGCAGTCGGGGTCCCCACTGAAGCTTTCTTT.

The CDR3 is CASSGQGPSPLHF. In DNA form, the CDR3 reads TGTGCCAGCAGCGGGCAGGGCCCCTCACCCCTCCACTTT. The chain combines TRBV9 with TRBJ1-6; D possibly corresponds to TRBD1 (5 bases). Germline V gene data show CDR1 as SGDLS and CDR2 as YYNGEE. CDR3 size: 13 residues. V was trimmed by 3 bases and J by 10 bases, leaving 11 bases between them.

In its sample, this clonotype was seen many times. The genes are TRBV28 and TRBJ1-1; D call uncertain. The CDR3 has 14 amino acids. The germline CDR1 and CDR2 sequences are MDHEN and SYDVKM. The V end was cut by 3 bases, the J end by 2 bases, with 10 bases between. The chain's CDR3 is CASSFRGPNTEAFF. Here the CDR3 DNA reads TGTGCCAGCAGTTTTCGTGGACCTAACACTGAAGCTTTCTTT.

The gene calls are TRBV12-3 or TRBV12-4 and TRBJ2-3, with 8 bases aligning to TRBD1. V trimming: 0 bases; J trimming: 5 bases; junction bases outside the gene matches: 4. This CDR3 is 15 amino acids long. The CDR3 spells CASSLAGQGIDTQYF. In DNA form, the CDR3 reads TGTGCCAGCAGTTTAGCCGGACAGGGTATAGATACGCAGTATTTT.

This chain joins TRBV12-3 or TRBV12-4 and TRBJ2-3, with D perhaps matching TRBD1 (5 bases). This CDR3 is 15 amino acids long. Deletions cut 5 bases from V and 4 bases from J, with 16 bases between. CDR3 DNA: TGTGCCAGCAGTCCACAGACAGCATCGGCAGATACGCAGTATTTT. Residues: CASSPQTASADTQYF.

This clonotype showed up just a few times. The chain has TRBV7-3 and TRBJ2-5; D may be TRBD2 (6 bases). The CDR3 is made up of 13 amino acids. Germline CDR1 reads SGHTA; CDR2 reads FQGTGA. Between the trimmed V and J ends, which lost 5 bases and 4 bases, there was a span of 11 bases. The CDR3 region has the DNA TGTGCCAGCAGCCCGGACTATGGAGAGACCCAGTACTTC. It codes for CASSPDYGETQYF.

This clonotype was observed many times. The J gene is TRBJ2-5, the V gene TRBV12-3 or TRBV12-4; D is uncertain. CDR3 length: 12 amino acids. The V end lost 6 bases, the J end lost 7 bases, and 12 bases lay between the germline ends. As DNA, the CDR3 is TGTGCCAGCAGCCACCCCTCCGGGACCCAGTACTTC. As protein: CASSHPSGTQYF.